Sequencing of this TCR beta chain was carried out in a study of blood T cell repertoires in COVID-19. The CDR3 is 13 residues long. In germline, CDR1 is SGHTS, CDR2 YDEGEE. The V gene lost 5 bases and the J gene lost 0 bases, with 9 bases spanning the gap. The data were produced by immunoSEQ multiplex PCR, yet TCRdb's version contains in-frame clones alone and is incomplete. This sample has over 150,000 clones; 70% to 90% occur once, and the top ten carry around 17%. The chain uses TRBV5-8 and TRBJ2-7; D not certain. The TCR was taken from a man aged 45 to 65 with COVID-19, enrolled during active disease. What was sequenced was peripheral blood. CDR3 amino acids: CASSYQISYEQYF. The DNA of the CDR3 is TGTGCCAGCAGTTACCAGATCTCCTACGAGCAGTACTTC.